The clone carrying this T cell receptor (beta chain) was seen just once. The source of the sample is a study of blood T cell repertoires in COVID-19. Study-wide background: Spain, Italy and the United States supplied samples that represented acute and convalescent COVID-19.

Data came from immunoSEQ multiplex PCR; TCRdb stores just in-frame clones and leaves some out. The data hold some 270,000 clones, with about four fifths observed a single time. Germline V CDR1 and CDR2: LGHDT, YNNKEL (reference sequence). V lost 1 base, J lost 8 bases, and 9 bases lay in between. The CDR3 has 14 amino acids. This clonotype was obtained from a woman aged 40 to 50 who had recovered from COVID-19. The source material was peripheral blood. The J gene is TRBJ1-6, the V gene TRBV3-1 (or the pseudogene TRBV3-2); tentatively, D is TRBD1 (6 bases). The CDR3 protein is CASSQASGDSPLHF. The CDR3 region has the DNA TGTGCCAGCAGCCAAGCCTCAGGGGATTCACCCCTCCACTTT.